This T cell receptor beta chain was documented in a study of blood T cell repertoires in COVID-19. Study-wide context: Both acute and convalescent COVID-19 samples were obtained from the United States, Italy and Spain. From T cells, B-cell-depleted T cells, or PBMCs came the material, which was cDNA or gDNA.

Assay used: immunoSEQ multiplex PCR; TCRdb lists only in-frame clones, some missing. The data hold 85,000 to 90,000 clones, with 70% to 90% observed a single time. V lost 2 bases, J lost 2 bases, and 2 bases stayed unmatched. Germline V CDR1 and CDR2: KGHSH, LQKENI. The CDR3 totals 14 residues. This TCR was sampled from a man older than 75 with active or convalescent COVID-19. The chain recombines TRBV18 with TRBJ1-2, with 7 bases identical to TRBD1. The sequencing input was peripheral blood. The CDR3 protein is CASSPADRNYGYTF. DNA for the CDR3: TGTGCCAGCTCACCAGCGGACAGGAACTATGGCTACACCTTC. Full variable domain (missing parts from reference TRBV18 and TRBJ1-2): NAGVMQNPRHLVRRRGQEARLRCSPMKGHSHVYWYRQLPEEGLKFMVYLQKENIIDESGMPKERFSAEFPKEGPSILRIQQVVRGDSAAYFCASSPADRNYGYTFGSGTRLTVV.